Listed below are T cell receptor beta chains from one sample, sequenced in a study of OX40 agonist ivuxolimab in advanced cancers. The assay was immunoSEQ multiplex PCR, and TCRdb's table has in-frame clones only and misses some. The top ten clones hold about 2.3% of a sample with 75,000 to 90,000 clones, 85% of them seen once. The sample here was CD4+ or CD8+ T cells sorted from blood, taken in a trial of the OX40 agonist ivuxolimab. The receptor source for this set is an adult with an advanced solid tumor such as melanoma, head and neck, liver or kidney cancer. Each CDR3 is given with its conserved first and last residue. D genes are given only for firm matches.

NA,TRBV7-6,TRBJ2-3,TGTGCCAGCAGCGTGCAGGGGAGGGGTAGCACAGATACGCAGTATTTT,CASSVQGRGSTDTQYF
NA,TRBV18,TRBJ2-7,TGTGCCAGCTCGCCCCCTGTTGGTAGGACCTACGAGCAGTACTTC,CASSPPVGRTYEQYF
NA,TRBV28,TRBJ1-4,TGTGCCAGCAGTCACCCTACCATGGGGGAAAAACTGTTTTTT,CASSHPTMGEKLFF
NA,TRBV6-4,TRBJ1-3,TGTGCCAGCAGTGACAGAGGAAACACCATATATTTT,CASSDRGNTIYF
NA,TRBV6-5,TRBJ1-1,TGTGCCAGCAGTTACTCAGCCATGAACACTGAAGCTTTCTTT,CASSYSAMNTEAFF
NA,TRBV27,TRBJ1-1,TGTGCCAGCAGTTCGGTCCGGGATCTCTATAGGGTTGAAGCTTTCTTT,CASSSVRDLYRVEAFF
NA,TRBV7-6,TRBJ2-7,TGTGCCAGCAGCTTAGCCCAAGTGGGCGGGGTAACCTACGAGCAGTACTTC,CASSLAQVGGVTYEQYF
TRBD1,TRBV10-3,TRBJ1-2,TGTGCCATCAGTGAGCAACAGGGGGTTGGCTACACCTTC,CAISEQQGVGYTF
NA,TRBV28,TRBJ2-3,TGTGCCAGCAGTGGCAGGGCTGTGGAGGCAGATACGCAGTATTTT,CASSGRAVEADTQYF
TRBD2,TRBV11-2,TRBJ2-7,TGTGCCAGCAGCTTAGTGCGGGGCGGACTTCTACGCGGGGGGTACTTC,CASSLVRGGLLRGGYF
NA,TRBV2,TRBJ2-1,TGTGCCAGCAAGCCTGCCCTGACGTCGTACCATGAGCAGTTCTTC,CASKPALTSYHEQFF
NA,TRBV7-3,TRBJ1-1,TGTGCCAGCAGCTTAACGGGCGGGAACACTGAAGCTTTCTTT,CASSLTGGNTEAFF
TRBD1,TRBV19,TRBJ1-4,TGTGCCAGTAGTAAAACAGGGGCAACTAATGAAAAACTGTTTTTT,CASSKTGATNEKLFF
TRBD2,TRBV7-3,TRBJ2-3,TGTGCCAGCAGCTTAGAGGGACTAGCGGGGGGAGATACGCAGTATTTT,CASSLEGLAGGDTQYF
NA,TRBV7-2,TRBJ2-7,TGTGCCAGCAGCCCCTTGGAGGAGCAGTACTTC,CASSPLEEQYF
NA,TRBV2,TRBJ1-3,TGTGCCAGCAAACGGGGCCTTGAGAACACCATATATTTT,CASKRGLENTIYF
TRBD1,TRBV28,TRBJ1-2,TGTGCCAGCAGTTTATGGAAGGACAGGGAGAACTATGGCTACACCTTC,CASSLWKDRENYGYTF
TRBD1,TRBV23-1,TRBJ2-5,TGCGCCAGCAGTCACCGTAGGACAGGGGGCGGGGAGACCCAGCACTTC,CASSHRRTGGGETQHF